This T cell receptor (beta chain) was captured by sequencing in a study of T cell changes during pregnancy in multiple sclerosis. The trim removed 4 bases at V and 8 bases at J, leaving 10 bases unmatched. CDR1 and CDR2 from the germline V gene are SGHVS and FNYEAQ. The CDR3 is 16 amino acids. Assay used: immunoSEQ multiplex PCR; TCRdb lists only in-frame clones, some missing. The sample lists roughly 40,000 clones; around 93% were seen once. The rearrangement joins TRBV7-6 to TRBJ2-1, with 11 bases fitting TRBD2. The material was CD4+ T cells from peripheral blood mononuclear cells, obtained after pregnancy. This clonotype was obtained from a female donor with multiple sclerosis, enrolled in a pregnancy study. For the CDR3, the DNA is TGTGCCAGCAGCTCGCCATATAGCGGGGGGGCAGATGAGCAGTTCTTC. Encoded protein: CASSSPYSGGADEQFF.